This T cell receptor beta chain was documented in a study of T-cell memory formation after mild COVID-19. Study results and limitations: For contracting clones, CD4+ ones sat mainly in CM and EM, CD8+ in EMRA.

TCRdb called the 5' RACE reads again in MiXCR, with one record for every CDR3 protein. The repertoire holds hundreds of thousands of distinct CDR3 sequences, with roughly 21% as singletons. Concerning this clonotype itself: Its antigen is undetermined.

This CDR3 has 19 amino acids. V lost 2 bases to trimming and J lost 8 bases, with 30 bases between them. In germline, CDR1 is GTSNPN, CDR2 SVGIG (reference sequence). The sequenced material came from PBMCs or a T cell subset sorted from them (not recorded which). This sequence originates from an adult woman who had mild COVID-19 (a few samples of this study predate the infection). Cell type and time point are not known. The genes are TRBV30 and TRBJ1-4; no clear D gene. CDR3 bases: TGTGCCTGGAGTCGGTCCCTCAGTTCATTGCCACCCCGGGAAGAAAAACTGTTTTTT. Translating gives CAWSRSLSSLPPREEKLFF.